The rows below give T cell receptor beta chains drawn from one sample of a study of shared clonotypes between healthy human individuals. Clones were read by immunoSEQ multiplex PCR, and TCRdb kept only the in-frame ones, dropping some. The data show some 2.4 million clones, under 95% seen once. Sequenced sample: naive CD4+ T cells from PBMCs. All receptors come from a man aged 18-30 years in good health. Some clones in this sample may be carry-over from other donors' samples. CDR3s include the opening cysteine and the closing phenylalanine or tryptophan. A D gene is named only where the DNA matches it firmly. Part of the rows lack a size; the others show once, few, many or a class for expanded clones.

>TRBD1|TRBJ1-1|TRBV29-1|few
TGCAGCGCAAACGACAGGGTTGAAGCTTTCTTT
CSANDRVEAFF
>NA|TRBJ2-7|TRBV18|NA
TGTGCCAGCTCACCACCGGCCGGGTACGAGCAGTACTTC
CASSPPAGYEQYF
>NA|TRBJ2-5|TRBV7-9|NA
TGTGCCAGCAACACAGGAGAGAAGACCCAGTACTTC
CASNTGEKTQYF
>TRBD1|TRBJ2-5|TRBV5-1|NA
TGCGCCAGCAGCTTGGGTCACACAGGGGCCCAAGAGACCCAGTACTTC
CASSLGHTGAQETQYF
>TRBD1|TRBJ1-2|TRBV10-3|NA
TGTGCCATCAGTGTCCTGAGGGCAGGGGGTCTGGAGGGCTACACCTTC
CAISVLRAGGLEGYTF
>TRBD2|TRBJ2-7|TRBV28|NA
TGTGCCAGCAGAAAGAACCCAGCCCGGACTAGCGGGAGATACGAGCAGTACTTC
CASRKNPARTSGRYEQYF
>NA|TRBJ1-6|TRBV4-2|NA
TGTGCCAGCAGCCAGTTTGCGGCAGAGAATTCACCCCTCCACTTT
CASSQFAAENSPLHF
>NA|TRBJ1-2|TRBV6-5|NA
TGTGCCAGCAGACGGGGAGTTAACTATGGCTACACCTTC
CASRRGVNYGYTF
>TRBD1|TRBJ2-7|TRBV7-3|NA
TGTGCCAGCAGGGCCGGGACAGGTAGCTCCTACGAGCAGTACTTC
CASRAGTGSSYEQYF
>NA|TRBJ2-4|TRBV2|NA
TGTGCCAGCAGTGAAAGGAACAGGTATCAGTACTTC
CASSERNRYQYF
>NA|TRBJ1-2|TRBV28|NA
TGTGCCAGCACCAGGAGTGATTACTATGGCTACACCTTC
CASTRSDYYGYTF
>NA|TRBJ2-3|TRBV11-3|NA
TGTGCCAGCAGCTTAGAGGTCACAGATACGCAGTATTTT
CASSLEVTDTQYF
>NA|TRBJ2-1|TRBV10-2|NA
TGCGCCAGCCAGACGGGATCCTACAATGAGCAGTTCTTC
CASQTGSYNEQFF
>NA|TRBJ1-1|TRBV7-3|NA
TGTGCCAGCAGCTTATTGGAGAGTGTCGACACTGAAGCTTTCTTT
CASSLLESVDTEAFF
>TRBD2|TRBJ2-7|TRBV30|NA
TGTGCCTGGGGAGTTAACCGGACTAGCGGAGCTAAAGGCCGCTACGAGCAGTACTTC
CAWGVNRTSGAKGRYEQYF
>TRBD1|TRBJ1-2|TRBV29-1|NA
TGCAGCGTTAAGGAGGGGACAGCGCAAGGCTATGGCTACACCTTC
CSVKEGTAQGYGYTF
>TRBD2|TRBJ2-1|TRBV5-6|NA
TGTGCCAGCAGGCTGGGACTAGCGGGAGGGGGCAATGAGCAGTTCTTC
CASRLGLAGGGNEQFF
>NA|TRBJ2-1|TRBV18|NA
TGTGCCAGCTCCCGTTTCCGGGACAATGAGCAGTTCTTC
CASSRFRDNEQFF
>NA|TRBJ2-3|TRBV5-1|NA
TGCGCCAGCAGCCCAAAGACGGCTAGCACAGATACGCAGTATTTT
CASSPKTASTDTQYF
>NA|TRBJ1-5|TRBV15|NA
TGTGCCACCAGCAGACTCGGGGTGGCGGCCGGGCAGCCCCAGCATTTT
CATSRLGVAAGQPQHF
>TRBD1|TRBJ1-1|TRBV5-1|NA
TGCGCCAGCAGCAGGACAGGGGGGACTGAAGCTTTCTTT
CASSRTGGTEAFF
>TRBD1|TRBJ1-4|TRBV27|NA
TGTGCCAGCAGTTCCCAGGGGGCGGGGGATGAAAAACTGTTTTTT
CASSSQGAGDEKLFF
>TRBD1|TRBJ2-1|TRBV5-3|NA
TGTGCCAGAAGCGTGGACAGGGTCACCTACAATGAGCAGTTCTTC
CARSVDRVTYNEQFF
>TRBD1|TRBJ1-2|TRBV18|NA
TGTGCCAGCTCACCTGAAACAGGGGGCTATGGCTACACCTTC
CASSPETGGYGYTF
>TRBD1|TRBJ1-2|TRBV28|NA
TGTGCCAGCAGTTTAAACACAGGGGGGTGGGATGGCTACACCTTC
CASSLNTGGWDGYTF
>TRBD2|TRBJ2-5|TRBV6-6|NA
TGTGCCAGCGCCTTAACCAGGGAGGGGACCCAGTACTTC
CASALTREGTQYF
>TRBD1|TRBJ1-1|TRBV5-1|NA
TGCGCCAGCAGCTCAGAACGGGACAGGGGCACTGAAGCTTTCTTT
CASSSERDRGTEAFF
>TRBD1|TRBJ2-7|TRBV9|NA
TGTGCCAGCAGCGCTATAGGACAGGGCCACCCCTACGAGCAGTACTTC
CASSAIGQGHPYEQYF
>NA|TRBJ1-2|TRBV30|NA
TGTGCCTGGAGTGCAGGTTGGCGACCGGTCGATGGCTACACCTTC
CAWSAGWRPVDGYTF
>TRBD1|TRBJ2-2|TRBV6-5|NA
TGTGCCAGCAGTTGGGGACAGGGGGACACCGGGGAGCTGTTTTTT
CASSWGQGDTGELFF
>NA|TRBJ1-1|TRBV28|few
TGTGCCAGCAAGGAGGGAGGGAACACTGAAGCTTTCTTT
CASKEGGNTEAFF
>NA|TRBJ1-6|TRBV4-1|NA
TGCGCCAGCAGCCAAGGTGGGGGCCACTATAATTCACCCCTCCACTTT
CASSQGGGHYNSPLHF
>TRBD2|TRBJ2-1|TRBV29-1|NA
TGCAGCGTTAGCGGGAGGGCTATAAATGAGCAGTTCTTC
CSVSGRAINEQFF
>NA|TRBJ1-1|TRBV18|NA
TGTGCCAGCTCACCACCTCAGGGACTGAACACTGAAGCTTTCTTT
CASSPPQGLNTEAFF
>NA|TRBJ2-3|TRBV29-1|few
TGCAGCGTGGAGACTCGGAATACAGATACGCAGTATTTT
CSVETRNTDTQYF
>NA|TRBJ2-5|TRBV7-6|NA
TGTGCCAGCAGCCCATGGGTCTCAGAGACCCAGTACTTC
CASSPWVSETQYF
>NA|TRBJ1-4|TRBV6-1|NA
TGTGCCAGCAGTGAAAGTTACCCAGAAAAACTGTTTTTT
CASSESYPEKLFF
>NA|TRBJ2-5|TRBV19|NA
TGTGCCAGTAGTAAGGCAGGGAGGGAGACCCAGTACTTC
CASSKAGRETQYF
>NA|TRBJ1-1|TRBV7-2|NA
TGTGCCAGCAGCCCGCGTAGGGTTCGCACTGAAGCTTTCTTT
CASSPRRVRTEAFF
>NA|TRBJ2-1|TRBV28|NA
TGTGCCAGCAGTGTCCAGACCTACAATGAGCAGTTCTTC
CASSVQTYNEQFF
>NA|TRBJ2-2|TRBV30|NA
TGTGCCTGGAGTGGGACGGGCACCGGGGAGCTGTTTTTT
CAWSGTGTGELFF
>TRBD1|TRBJ1-4|TRBV18|NA
TGTGCCAGCTCGCCCGGGACAGGGGTTGAAAAACTGTTTTTT
CASSPGTGVEKLFF
>TRBD1|TRBJ1-1|TRBV25-1|NA
TGTGCCAGCAGTGAATACGGACAGGGAAAAGCTTTCTTT
CASSEYGQGKAFF
>TRBD2|TRBJ2-1|TRBV6-1|NA
TGTGCCAGCAGTGAAGCGGGGACTAGGGCCTACAATGAGCAGTTCTTC
CASSEAGTRAYNEQFF
>NA|TRBJ1-2|TRBV28|NA
TGTGCCAGCAGTTTAAGGCAGACCTATGGCTACACCTTC
CASSLRQTYGYTF
>NA|TRBJ1-5|TRBV5-5|NA
TGTGCCAGCAGCTTACCAGGGATTTCCGAGCCCCAGCATTTT
CASSLPGISEPQHF
>TRBD1|TRBJ1-1|TRBV15|NA
TGTGCCACCAGCAGGGGGACAGGGATGAACACTGAAGCTTTCTTT
CATSRGTGMNTEAFF
>TRBD2|TRBJ2-4|TRBV27|NA
TGTGCCAGCGTCGGGAGCGGGAGGGCCTTGGGCAAAAACATTCAGTACTTC
CASVGSGRALGKNIQYF
>NA|TRBJ2-5|TRBV4-3|NA
TGCGCCAGCAGCCAAGAAGCGTATGAGACCCAGTACTTC
CASSQEAYETQYF
>TRBD2|TRBJ2-7|TRBV11-2|NA
TGTGCCAGCCAATTATCTTTGACTAGCTTTATCTACGAGCAGTACTTC
CASQLSLTSFIYEQYF
>TRBD2|TRBJ2-1|TRBV5-1|NA
TGCGCCAGCAGCGTGGCGGTCGGGGGAGGGCCAGGAGATGAGCAGTTCTTC
CASSVAVGGGPGDEQFF
>TRBD2|TRBJ2-3|TRBV18|NA
TGTGCCAGCTCACCGACTAGCGGGAGCGATACGCAGTATTTT
CASSPTSGSDTQYF
>NA|TRBJ2-5|TRBV5-1|few
TGCGCCAGCAGCTTGGGGACCCAAGAGACCCAGTACTTC
CASSLGTQETQYF